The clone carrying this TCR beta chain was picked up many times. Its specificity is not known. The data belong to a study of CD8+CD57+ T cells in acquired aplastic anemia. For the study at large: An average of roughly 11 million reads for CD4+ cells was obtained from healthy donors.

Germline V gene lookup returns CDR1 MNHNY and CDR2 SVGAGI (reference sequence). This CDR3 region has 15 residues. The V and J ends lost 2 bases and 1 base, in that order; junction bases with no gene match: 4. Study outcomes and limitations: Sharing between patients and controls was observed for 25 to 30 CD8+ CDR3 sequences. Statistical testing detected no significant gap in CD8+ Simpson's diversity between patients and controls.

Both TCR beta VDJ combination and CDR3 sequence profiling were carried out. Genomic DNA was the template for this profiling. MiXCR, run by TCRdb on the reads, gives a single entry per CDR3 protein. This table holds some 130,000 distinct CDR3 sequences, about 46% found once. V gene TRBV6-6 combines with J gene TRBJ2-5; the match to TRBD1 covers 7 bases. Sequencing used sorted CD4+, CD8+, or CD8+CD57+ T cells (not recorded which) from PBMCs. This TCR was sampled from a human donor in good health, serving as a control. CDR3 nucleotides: TGTGCCAGCAGTTACGCCCCAGGGGGCCAAGAGACCCAGTACTTC. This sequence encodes CASSYAPGGQETQYF.